Presented here are 27 T cell receptor beta chains from one specimen sequenced in a study of tumor-infiltrating lymphocytes in localized non-small cell lung cancer. Some clones are missing from TCRdb's copy, which holds only in-frame ones; the method was immunoSEQ multiplex PCR. Found here are about 23,000 clones, about two thirds of them singletons; the top ten hold 14% to 15%. The sample consisted of lung tumor tissue. The source of these receptors is a human donor with non-small cell lung cancer.

This clone turned up a few times. V gene TRBV15 combines with J gene TRBJ1-5; 7 bases are shared with TRBD1. This CDR3 has 16 residues. Germline V gene lookup returns CDR1 LNHNV and CDR2 YYDKDF (reference sequence). V shed 5 bases, J shed 6 bases, and the junction held 13 bases outside the gene matches. The CDR3 here is CATSRPDSGGRQPQHF. CDR3 sequence (DNA): TGTGCCACCAGCCGGCCCGATTCAGGGGGACGTCAGCCCCAGCATTTT.

The V gene is TRBV28, the J gene TRBJ2-3, with D possibly being TRBD2 (7 bases). Trimming took off 6 bases at V and 4 bases at J, with 26 bases between the two ends. The V gene's germline CDR1 is MDHEN and CDR2 SYDVKM. This CDR3 is built from 18 residues. The CDR3 DNA sequence: TGTGCCAGCAGCCCAGGGACGAGGGGGAGCGGGAATTCAGATACGCAGTATTTT. Amino acids: CASSPGTRGSGNSDTQYF.

This clone appeared a few times. This sequence joins TRBV2 and TRBJ2-7; 9 bases are a match to TRBD2. V was clipped by 4 bases and J by 4 bases; unmatched bases: 11. This CDR3 is 16 amino acids long. Germline CDR1 SNHLY, CDR2 FYNNEI. The CDR3 region is CASSGLGRSGRYEQYF. The CDR3 coding sequence is TGTGCCAGCAGTGGCCTCGGTCGAAGCGGGAGGTACGAGCAGTACTTC.

This clone occurred a few times. The chain employs TRBV12-1 and TRBJ2-1. TRBV12-1 is a pseudogene locus. The CDR3 sequence is 16 residues long. CDR3 protein: CASSRDSNSSYNEQFF. Written as DNA, the CDR3 is TGTGCCAGCAGCCGTGACTCCAACAGCTCCTACAATGAGCAGTTCTTC.

Concerning this clone itself: One end of the junction fails to match germline, which may point to a read error. The chain carries TRBV7-2 and TRBJ2-5; TRBD1 matches 8 bases. CDR3 length: 13 amino acids. Germline assignment: CDR1 SGHTA and CDR2 FQGNSA. The CDR3 loop reads CASSVDRQGAPHF. CDR3 coding DNA: TGTGCCAGCAGCGTAGACCGGCAGGGGGCCCCCCACTTC.

The V call is TRBV6-4, the J call TRBJ1-5; possible D gene TRBD1, 5 bases. The CDR3 length is 16 residues. Germline CDR1 and CDR2: MRHNA and SNTAGT. Trimming cost V 5 bases and J 3 bases, with 17 bases left between them. The CDR3 sequence: CASSLPLGQVNQPQHF. Here the CDR3 DNA reads TGTGCCAGCAGTCTACCTTTGGGGCAGGTCAATCAGCCCCAGCATTTT.

The rearrangement uses TRBV28 and TRBJ1-2; no reliable D call. The CDR3 has 13 residues. V was trimmed by 8 bases and J by 4 bases, leaving 14 bases between them. The germline V gene encodes CDR1 MDHEN and CDR2 SYDVKM. As DNA, the CDR3 is TGTGCCAGCCGCTCCAACGGGCCCTATGGCTACACCTTC. Translated, it gives CASRSNGPYGYTF.

This clone was observed a few times. This chain links TRBV4-3 with TRBJ2-3; unclear D gene. Germline V gene lookup returns CDR1 LGHNA and CDR2 YSLEER. The CDR3 is 13 amino acids. Trimming took off 1 base at V and 5 bases at J, with 7 bases between the two ends. CDR3 amino acids: CASSQGVGDTQYF. CDR3 in DNA: TGCGCCAGCAGCCAAGGGGTGGGAGATACGCAGTATTTT.

V and J are TRBV29-1 and TRBJ2-1; D assignment may be TRBD1 or TRBD2 (5 bases each). Germline CDR1 SQVTM, CDR2 ANQGSEA. The CDR3 has 12 residues. Trimming left V 7 bases short and J 5 bases short, with 12 bases between. The CDR3 is CSAAGTHNEQFF. The CDR3 DNA reads as TGCAGCGCCGCCGGGACCCACAATGAGCAGTTCTTC.

The chain employs TRBV7-9 and TRBJ2-3, with D uncertain. The germline gives CDR1 SEHNR, CDR2 FQNEAQ (reference sequence). CDR3 size: 14 residues. The V end lost 1 base, the J end lost 2 bases, and 7 bases lay between the germline ends. The CDR3 region is CASSLVHPTDTQYF. Written as DNA, the CDR3 is TGTGCCAGCAGCTTAGTTCACCCCACAGATACGCAGTATTTT.

The rearrangement joins TRBV5-1 to TRBJ2-1; D gene uncertain. CDR1 and CDR2 from the germline V gene are SGHRS and YFSETQ. The CDR3 is made up of 12 amino acids. V lost 0 bases to trimming and J lost 3 bases, with 1 base between them. CDR3 amino acids: CASSLDYNEQFF. CDR3 in DNA: TGCGCCAGCAGCTTGGACTACAATGAGCAGTTCTTC.

J is TRBJ2-7 and V is TRBV28; no clear D gene. V was clipped by 4 bases and J by 4 bases, with 14 bases between them. This CDR3 has 14 amino acids. Germline V gene sequence: CDR1 MDHEN, CDR2 SYDVKM. CDR3 in amino acids: CASSSPPREYEQYF. Written as DNA, the CDR3 is TGTGCCAGCAGTTCCCCCCCAAGGGAATACGAGCAGTACTTC.

This clone came up once. The chain employs TRBV5-6 and TRBJ1-1; TRBD1 is a possible D gene (5 bases). Trimming left V 4 bases short and J 10 bases short, with 11 bases between. The CDR3 is 11 residues long. Germline CDR1 and CDR2: SGHDT and YYEEEE. CDR3 protein: CASSGGLGAFF. Written as DNA, the CDR3 is TGTGCCAGCAGCGGGGGACTAGGAGCTTTCTTT.

The J gene is TRBJ2-2, the V gene TRBV4-3; D is perhaps TRBD1 or TRBD2 (5 bases each). Germline values: CDR1 LGHNA, CDR2 YSLEER. The V gene lost 0 bases and the J gene lost 4 bases, with 12 bases spanning the gap. This CDR3 has 16 residues. The CDR3 nucleotides are TGCGCCAGCAGCCAAGAACCGGGACGTATCACCGGGGAGCTGTTTTTT. Translating it yields CASSQEPGRITGELFF.

The chain employs TRBV7-9 and TRBJ1-1, with D unclear. V lost 7 bases and J lost 5, with 11 bases in between. The CDR3 totals 12 residues. Germline assignment: CDR1 SEHNR and CDR2 FQNEAQ (reference sequence). The CDR3 is CASIPMGTEAFF. The CDR3 coding sequence is TGTGCCAGCATACCCATGGGAACTGAAGCTTTCTTT.

This clone was picked up one time. The CDR3 nucleotides read TGCGCCAGCAGCCAAGATAAGGGGTTACAGGCAACAGAACTGTTTTTT. Its protein product is CASSQDKGLQATELFF. This chain uses TRBV4-3 with TRBJ1-4; a weak D match, TRBD1 (5 bases). Trimming cost V 0 bases and J 12 bases, with 20 bases left between them. CDR1 LGHNA and CDR2 YSLEER come from the germline V gene. CDR3 size: 16 residues.

The chain uses TRBV27 and TRBJ2-2; D assignment may be TRBD1 or TRBD2 (5 bases each). This CDR3 spans 17 amino acids. With 6 bases removed from V and 2 bases from J, the gap between germline ends came to 19 bases. Germline V gene lookup returns CDR1 MNHEY and CDR2 SMNVEV (reference sequence). CDR3 protein: CASRTLLSGTNTGELFF. The CDR3 nucleotides are TGTGCCAGCAGAACGCTACTGTCCGGGACCAACACCGGGGAGCTGTTTTTT.

This clone is labeled medium-sized. The V gene is TRBV7-6, the J gene TRBJ1-1; D not resolved. Germline V CDR1 and CDR2: SGHVS, FNYEAQ. Trimming shortened V by 5 bases and J by 7 bases, and 11 bases separated the two germline ends. This CDR3 contains 12 residues. As DNA, the CDR3 is TGTGCCAGCAGCCCCGTCTTCGGTGAAGCTTTCTTT. Its translation: CASSPVFGEAFF.

V is TRBV5-4 and J is TRBJ2-3, with 12 bases identical to TRBD2. The V and J ends lost 4 bases and 3 bases, in that order; junction bases with no gene match: 6. Germline CDR1 is SGHNT and CDR2 is YYREEE (reference sequence). The CDR3 loop spans 16 amino acids. CDR3 loop: CASSAGTSGQTDTQYF. CDR3 DNA: TGTGCCAGCAGCGCTGGGACTAGCGGGCAGACAGATACGCAGTATTTT.

The chain uses TRBV4-1 and TRBJ2-1; D is uncertain. V lost 0 bases and J 2 bases, leaving 2 bases between the germline ends. The germline CDR1 and CDR2 sequences are MGHRA and YSYEKL. The length of the CDR3 is 13 residues. The CDR3 sequence is CASSQDPYNEQFF. CDR3 coding DNA: TGCGCCAGCAGCCAAGACCCCTACAATGAGCAGTTCTTC.

This clone was counted a single time. The V gene is TRBV7-9, the J gene TRBJ2-3; perhaps TRBD2 as D (5 bases). Trimming removed 5 bases at V and 1 base at J, with 16 bases between. CDR1 and CDR2 from the germline V gene are SEHNR and FQNEAQ (reference sequence). This CDR3 spans 16 amino acids. As DNA, the CDR3 is TGTGCCAGCAGCCATTTCGGGAAAAGCGGCACAGATACGCAGTATTTT. Protein: CASSHFGKSGTDTQYF. Together with reference TRBV7-9 and TRBJ2-3, the CDR3 gives the full variable domain: DTGVSQNPRHKITKRGQNVTFRCDPISEHNRLYWYRQTLGQGPEFLTYFQNEAQLEKSRLLSDRFSAERPKGSFSTLEIQRTEQGDSAMYLCASSHFGKSGTDTQYFGPGTRLTVL.

The chain links TRBV7-2 to TRBJ2-7; possibly TRBD2 for D (6 bases). CDR1 and CDR2 from the germline V gene are SGHTA and FQGNSA. Trimming removed 0 bases at V and 1 base at J, with 7 bases between. This CDR3 spans 14 amino acids. In nucleotides, the CDR3 is TGTGCCAGCAGCTTAGCGGGAGGTTCCTACGAGCAGTACTTC. This translates into CASSLAGGSYEQYF.

This clone has more than one count but fewer than ten. The chain recombines TRBV11-2 with TRBJ1-2; D is unclear. Looked up from germline, CDR1 is SGHAT and CDR2 is FQNNGV. The CDR3 runs to 14 residues. V dropped 0 bases and J dropped 6 bases, with 11 bases sitting between them. The CDR3 loop is CASSLDIWLDGYTF. The CDR3 DNA reads TGTGCCAGCAGCTTAGACATATGGTTGGATGGCTACACCTTC. Together with reference TRBV11-2 and TRBJ1-2, the CDR3 gives the full variable domain: EAGVAQSPRYKIIEKRQSVAFWCNPISGHATLYWYQQILGQGPKLLIQFQNNGVVDDSQLPKDRFSAERLKGVDSTLKIQPAKLEDSAVYLCASSLDIWLDGYTFGSGTRLTVV.

This clone showed up just a few times. The chain links TRBV10-2 to TRBJ1-1, with D maybe TRBD1 (5 bases). Trimming pared 5 bases from V and 4 bases from J, leaving 17 bases between. Germline CDR1 reads WSHSY; CDR2 reads SAAADI. This CDR3 contains 15 residues. DNA for the CDR3: TGCGCCAGCAGTAGGGCTCTCTCTCAGGGCACTGAAGCTTTCTTT. This encodes CASSRALSQGTEAFF.

A few counts support this clone. The J gene is TRBJ2-1, the V gene TRBV5-6; 7 nucleotides match TRBD2. CDR3 length: 16 residues. Germline CDR1 is SGHDT and CDR2 is YYEEEE. Trimming at V came to 4 bases and at J to 1 base, leaving 8 bases not matched to a gene. The CDR3 reads CASSLEASGSYNEQFF. DNA of the CDR3: TGTGCCAGCAGCCTGGAAGCTAGCGGTTCCTACAATGAGCAGTTCTTC.

The table lists this clone with a few counts. J is TRBJ1-1 and V is TRBV2, with D maybe TRBD1 (5 bases). V was clipped by 6 bases and J by 0 bases, with 11 bases between them. The germline gives CDR1 SNHLY, CDR2 FYNNEI. This CDR3 is 14 amino acids long. CDR3 amino acids: CASSPTVMNTEAFF. The CDR3 nucleotides read TGTGCCAGCAGCCCGACAGTCATGAACACTGAAGCTTTCTTT.

The chain links TRBV5-1 to TRBJ2-2; 11 bases are a match to TRBD2. Germline lookup yields CDR1 SGHRS and CDR2 YFSETQ. The trim removed 0 bases at V and 4 bases at J, leaving 2 bases unmatched. CDR3 length: 16 amino acids. Here the CDR3 reads CASSLGLAGFTGELFF. In DNA form, the CDR3 reads TGCGCCAGCAGCTTGGGACTAGCGGGATTCACCGGGGAGCTGTTTTTT.